The rows below give T cell receptor beta chains drawn from one sample of a study of T cell changes during pregnancy in multiple sclerosis. TCRdb keeps only in-frame clones here, not all; method: immunoSEQ multiplex PCR. The repertoire has tens of thousands of clones, more than 80% of them found once; the top ten carry 2% to 2.5%. Sequencing used peripheral blood, obtained in the second trimester of pregnancy. The receptors were gathered from a female donor in good health, enrolled as a control in a pregnancy study. CDR3s include the opening cysteine and the closing phenylalanine or tryptophan. D genes are given only for firm matches. Only part of the rows carry a size: once, few, many, or a class if the clone is expanded.

TRBV6-5	-	-	TRBJ2-1	CASSYKGFREQFF	TGTGCCAGCAGTTACAAGGGGTTTCGGGAGCAGTTCTTC
TRBV7-2	-	-	TRBJ1-2	CASSFRAEPNYGYTF	TGTGCCAGCAGCTTCAGGGCGGAACCTAACTATGGCTACACCTTC
TRBV19	-	TRBD1	TRBJ2-7	CASSMGTGGYEQYF	TGTGCCAGTAGTATGGGGACAGGGGGCTACGAGCAGTACTTC
TRBV10-3	-	TRBD1	TRBJ1-1	CAISVGTGLDRAFF	TGTGCCATCAGCGTAGGGACAGGTCTTGATCGGGCTTTCTTT
TRBV11-2	-	TRBD2	TRBJ2-5	CASRRAGEGETQYF	TGTGCCAGCCGCCGGGCGGGGGAGGGGGAGACCCAGTACTTC
TRBV7-9	-	-	TRBJ2-7	CASSSPGHHYEQYF	TGTGCCAGCAGCTCTCCGGGACACCACTACGAGCAGTACTTC
TRBV6-1	-	TRBD1	TRBJ2-7	CASSDGTGAYEQYF	TGTGCCAGCAGTGACGGGACAGGGGCCTACGAGCAGTACTTC
TRBV7-2	-	-	TRBJ2-5	CASSLSETQYF	TGTGCCAGCAGCTTAAGCGAGACCCAGTACTTC
TRBV30	-	TRBD1	TRBJ1-2	CAWAPRDRGHYGYTF	TGTGCCTGGGCCCCCCGGGACAGGGGCCACTATGGCTACACCTTC
TRBV7-9	once	TRBD2	TRBJ2-7	CASSLAGGIYEQYF	TGTGCCAGCAGCTTAGCGGGGGGGATATACGAGCAGTACTTC
TRBV18	-	-	TRBJ1-6	CASSPGFSGDLHF	TGTGCCAGCTCACCCGGATTCTCAGGGGATTTACACTTT
TRBV4-3	-	TRBD2	TRBJ2-1	CASSLNSGGMWEQFF	TGCGCCAGCAGCCTTAATAGCGGGGGGATGTGGGAGCAGTTCTTC
TRBV18	-	TRBD1	TRBJ2-7	CASSIKQGSEQYF	TGTGCCAGCTCAATTAAACAGGGGTCGGAGCAGTACTTC
TRBV19	-	TRBD1	TRBJ2-5	CASTEQGTPETQYF	TGTGCCAGTACCGAACAGGGGACCCCAGAGACCCAGTACTTC
TRBV4-1	-	TRBD1	TRBJ2-7	CASSQGGFRDRSYEQYF	TGCGCCAGCAGCCAAGGGGGGTTCAGGGACAGGTCCTACGAGCAGTACTTC
TRBV7-3	-	TRBD1	TRBJ2-6	CASSLTPGQGNSGANVLTF	TGTGCCAGCAGCTTAACGCCGGGACAGGGGAACTCTGGGGCCAACGTCCTGACTTTC
TRBV14	-	-	TRBJ1-2	CASSHSPGGVYGYTF	TGTGCCAGCAGCCATTCCCCGGGGGGGGTCTATGGCTACACCTTC
TRBV7-2	once	-	TRBJ2-2	CASSLAAGVANTGELFF	TGTGCCAGCAGCTTAGCGGCAGGGGTTGCGAACACCGGGGAGCTGTTTTTT
TRBV9	-	TRBD1	TRBJ1-2	CASSVGRQGVNGYTF	TGTGCCAGCAGCGTAGGTAGGCAGGGGGTAAATGGCTACACCTTC
TRBV10-3	-	-	TRBJ2-7	CAISTGQNGEQYF	TGTGCCATCAGTACCGGACAAAACGGCGAGCAGTACTTC
TRBV18	once	-	TRBJ1-5	CASSFRVAQPQHF	TGTGCCAGCTCATTCAGGGTCGCTCAGCCCCAGCATTTT
TRBV7-8	-	-	TRBJ2-3	CASSLVVTGTDTQYF	TGTGCCAGCAGCTTAGTGGTAACTGGCACAGATACGCAGTATTTT
TRBV15	-	TRBD1	TRBJ1-1	CATSKDRGVEAFF	TGTGCCACCAGCAAAGACAGGGGCGTTGAAGCTTTCTTT
TRBV6-5	-	TRBD1	TRBJ2-7	CASSYRDRGYEQYF	TGTGCCAGCAGTTACCGGGACAGGGGATACGAGCAGTACTTC
TRBV6-1	-	TRBD1	TRBJ2-7	CASSEVTGGRRSYEQYF	TGTGCCAGCAGTGAGGTAACAGGGGGCCGGCGGTCCTACGAGCAGTACTTC
TRBV5-1	-	-	TRBJ2-1	CASSERDTILNEQFF	TGCGCCAGCAGCGAAAGGGACACCATACTCAATGAGCAGTTCTTC
TRBV25-1	once	TRBD2	TRBJ2-1	CASSEIGGGVYNEQFF	TGTGCCAGCAGTGAAATTGGCGGGGGGGTTTACAATGAGCAGTTCTTC
TRBV27	-	-	TRBJ2-7	CASSSGGYEQYF	TGTGCCAGCAGTTCCGGGGGCTACGAGCAGTACTTC
TRBV5-4	-	TRBD1	TRBJ2-7	CASSPRADRAASYEQYF	TGTGCCAGCAGCCCGAGGGCCGACAGGGCAGCCTCCTACGAGCAGTACTTC
TRBV19	-	TRBD1	TRBJ2-5	CASSRDSTIKGETQYF	TGTGCCAGTAGTCGGGACAGTACTATCAAGGGAGAGACCCAGTACTTC
TRBV5-1	-	TRBD1	TRBJ1-1	CASSSGQGRMNTEAFF	TGCGCCAGCAGCTCTGGACAGGGCCGAATGAACACTGAAGCTTTCTTT
TRBV4-1	-	TRBD1	TRBJ2-1	CASSWDSYNEQFF	TGCGCCAGCAGCTGGGACAGCTACAATGAGCAGTTCTTC
TRBV6-6	-	-	TRBJ2-7	CASTPEGWTSYEQYF	TGTGCCAGCACCCCGGAGGGCTGGACGTCCTACGAGCAGTACTTC
TRBV6-1	-	TRBD1	TRBJ2-7	CASSSGTGAFEQYF	TGTGCCAGCAGTTCCGGGACAGGGGCCTTCGAGCAGTACTTC
TRBV7-9	-	-	TRBJ1-2	CASSAGYARGNYGYTF	TGTGCCAGCAGCGCCGGCTACGCCCGGGGGAACTATGGCTACACCTTC
TRBV2	-	TRBD2	TRBJ2-3	CASSAGLAFTTDTQYF	TGTGCCAGCAGTGCGGGACTAGCGTTCACCACAGATACGCAGTATTTT
TRBV29-1	few	-	TRBJ1-1	CSVWTVFRAFF	TGCAGCGTTTGGACAGTTTTTCGGGCTTTCTTT
TRBV29-1	-	-	TRBJ2-1	CSVGSSNSYNEQFF	TGCAGCGTTGGGTCGAGCAACTCCTACAATGAGCAGTTCTTC
TRBV7-6	-	-	TRBJ1-1	CASSIGYRTEAFF	TGTGCCAGCAGCATAGGGTACAGAACTGAAGCTTTCTTT
TRBV14	-	-	TRBJ1-1	CASSQVGNTEAFF	TGTGCCAGCAGCCAGGTCGGGAACACTGAAGCTTTCTTT
TRBV7-2	-	TRBD2	TRBJ2-7	CASSFSGASSYEQYF	TGTGCCAGCAGCTTCAGCGGGGCGAGCTCCTACGAGCAGTACTTC
TRBV30	-	-	TRBJ1-5	CAWSSGTPNQPQHF	TGTGCCTGGAGTAGCGGGACCCCGAATCAGCCCCAGCATTTT
TRBV6-6	-	TRBD1	TRBJ2-1	CASSYWTGGDNEQFF	TGTGCCAGCAGTTACTGGACAGGGGGGGACAATGAGCAGTTCTTC
TRBV4-1	-	TRBD1	TRBJ1-4	CASSQADRAFNEKLFF	TGCGCCAGCAGCCAAGCGGACAGGGCGTTTAATGAAAAACTGTTTTTT
TRBV19	-	TRBD2	TRBJ2-5	CASSIDRLAEQETQYF	TGTGCCAGTAGTATAGATCGGCTAGCGGAACAAGAGACCCAGTACTTC
TRBV5-1	-	TRBD1	TRBJ2-1	CASSSAGTGKTYEQFF	TGCGCCAGCAGCTCCGCCGGGACAGGGAAGACTTATGAGCAGTTCTTC
TRBV4-1	-	-	TRBJ2-2	CASSQPGVGELFF	TGCGCCAGCAGCCAACCGGGGGTCGGGGAGCTGTTTTTT
TRBV5-8	-	TRBD1	TRBJ2-5	CASSRTGASPQETQYF	TGTGCCAGCAGCCGGACAGGGGCCTCCCCACAAGAGACCCAGTACTTC
TRBV11-2	-	-	TRBJ2-5	CATSRARQETQYF	TGTGCCACCTCCCGCGCTAGACAAGAGACCCAGTACTTC
TRBV5-1	-	-	TRBJ1-2	CASSLVVSTSGGGYTF	TGCGCCAGCAGCTTGGTGGTCAGCACATCGGGAGGTGGCTACACCTTC
TRBV15	-	-	TRBJ1-6	CATSRDKETSPLHF	TGTGCCACCAGCAGAGATAAGGAGACTTCACCCCTCCACTTT
TRBV5-1	-	TRBD2	TRBJ2-7	CASSFRTSGAYEQYF	TGCGCCAGCAGCTTCCGGACTAGCGGGGCCTACGAGCAGTACTTC
TRBV9	-	TRBD2	TRBJ2-5	CASSPNPGTSVLQETQYF	TGTGCCAGCAGCCCTAACCCCGGGACTAGCGTACTCCAAGAGACCCAGTACTTC
TRBV29-1	-	-	TRBJ2-5	CGTRGGQRNQETQYF	TGCGGCACCCGCGGCGGACAAAGAAACCAAGAGACCCAGTACTTC
TRBV27	-	-	TRBJ2-3	CASSPAGADTQYF	TGTGCCAGCAGTCCGGCCGGAGCAGATACGCAGTATTTT
TRBV14	-	TRBD2	TRBJ2-2	CASSPGGRVPIAGELFF	TGTGCCAGCAGCCCCGGTGGGAGGGTCCCTATCGCCGGGGAGCTGTTTTTT
TRBV9	-	TRBD2	TRBJ2-3	CASSVDTSGGPSTDTQYF	TGTGCCAGCAGCGTAGATACTAGCGGGGGCCCTAGCACAGATACGCAGTATTTT
TRBV18	-	-	TRBJ1-1	CASSPPGRVNTEAFF	TGTGCCAGCTCACCCCCTGGCAGGGTGAACACTGAAGCTTTCTTT
TRBV30	-	TRBD1	TRBJ2-7	CAWSHRGPPYEQYF	TGTGCCTGGAGTCACAGGGGTCCGCCCTACGAGCAGTACTTC